The 6 T cell receptor beta chains below come from one sample, sequenced in a study of vaccination effects on CD4 cells after COVID-19. Pools of viral peptides were used by the ViraFEST assay to expand antigen-specific CD4+ T cells ahead of sequencing. Researchers isolated CD4+ T cells once approximately 10 days of culture had elapsed. Vaccinees lacked prior SARS-CoV-2 infection and tested negative for nucleocapsid antibodies. Assay used: immunoSEQ multiplex PCR; TCRdb lists only in-frame clones, some missing. The data contain some 41,000 clones, around 77% of them singletons. These receptors have no identified antigens. The sequences come from CD4+ T cells from PBMCs cultured with SARS-CoV-2 spike peptides, collected before COVID-19 vaccination. The receptors stem from a human donor who received a COVID-19 vaccine.

The chain is built from TRBV11-2 and TRBJ2-5, with D unresolved. This CDR3 is built from 15 residues. V was shortened by 1 base and J by 3 bases, with 12 bases between the two germline ends. CDR1 and CDR2 from the germline V gene are SGHAT and FQNNGV. This CDR3 reads CASSLVPEREETQYF. The CDR3 DNA reads as TGTGCCAGCAGCTTAGTTCCAGAAAGGGAAGAGACCCAGTACTTC.

This chain uses TRBV2 with TRBJ2-5; 7 bases line up with TRBD2. The junction had 8 bases not matched to a gene; V was cut back by 8 bases and J by 5 bases. CDR3 length: 13 amino acids. CDR1 and CDR2 from the germline V gene are SNHLY and FYNNEI. In DNA, the CDR3 is TGTGCCAGCGCGGGGGAAACTGGGGAGACCCAGTACTTC. Its translation: CASAGETGETQYF.

The V call is TRBV12-3 or TRBV12-4, the J call TRBJ1-6; tentatively, D is TRBD1 (6 bases). Trimming removed 5 bases from V and 8 bases from J, with 7 bases in between. The CDR3 totals 12 residues. The CDR3 sequence: CASSTGYSPLHF. The CDR3 coding sequence is TGTGCCAGCAGTACAGGGTATTCACCCCTCCACTTT.

The chain combines TRBV12-3 or TRBV12-4 with TRBJ2-1; the D is unclear. The CDR3 is made up of 13 amino acids. V lost 5 bases, J lost 2 bases, and 7 bases lay in between. CDR3 nucleotides: TGTGCCAGCAGTGTGGGGACCTACAATGAGCAGTTCTTC. Amino acid sequence: CASSVGTYNEQFF.

This sequence joins TRBV9 and TRBJ2-5; TRBD2 agrees at 12 bases. In germline, CDR1 is SGDLS, CDR2 YYNGEE. After removal of 4 bases from V and 5 bases from J, the junction contained 3 bases not matched to a gene. CDR3 length: 14 residues. In DNA, the CDR3 is TGTGCCAGCAGCCCGGGACTAGCGGGCGAGACCCAGTACTTC. It yields the protein CASSPGLAGETQYF. The full variable domain, rest sourced from reference TRBV9 and TRBJ2-5, is DSGVTQTPKHLITATGQRVTLRCSPRSGDLSVYWYQQSLDQGLQFLIQYYNGEERAKGNILERFSAQQFPDLHSELNLSSLELGDSALYFCASSPGLAGETQYFGPGTRLLVL.

The chain couples TRBV19 to TRBJ1-5; TRBD1 aligns across 7 bases. CDR1 is LNHDA, CDR2 SQIVND, per germline (reference sequence). The CDR3 is 20 amino acids. V was clipped by 7 bases and J by 2 bases; unmatched bases: 23. CDR3 coding DNA: TGTGCCAGTACTACCAAGTCCCTCCGACAGGGCCCTTGGGGCAATCAGCCCCAGCATTTT. It is translated as CASTTKSLRQGPWGNQPQHF.